The 26 T cell receptor beta chains below all came from one sample that was sequenced in a study of shared clonotypes between healthy human individuals. Method: immunoSEQ multiplex PCR; TCRdb's copy keeps in-frame clones and lacks some. This sample has about 980,000 clones, with 70% to 85% found just once. Material: memory CD4+ T cells sorted from blood. Documented subset: CD45RA-negative fraction. All receptors derive from a young man in good health.

The table lists this clone with a count of one. J is TRBJ2-5 and V is TRBV28; D ambiguous. The CDR3 sequence is 12 residues long. Trimming shortened V by 4 bases and J by 5 bases, and 8 bases separated the two germline ends. The germline gives CDR1 MDHEN, CDR2 SYDVKM. The CDR3 loop is CASSSHVETQYF. The DNA for the CDR3 is TGTGCCAGCAGTTCCCATGTGGAGACCCAGTACTTC.

This clone was observed a single time. This rearrangement joins TRBV5-6 to TRBJ1-2; 9 bases match TRBD1. This CDR3 region has 15 residues. Germline V gives CDR1 SGHDT, CDR2 YYEEEE. V trimming: 0 bases; J trimming: 4 bases; junction bases outside the gene matches: 4. CDR3 coding DNA: TGTGCCAGCAGCTTGGTCGGACAGGGGACCTATGGCTACACCTTC. It translates to CASSLVGQGTYGYTF.

This chain uses TRBV5-1 with TRBJ1-2; TRBD1 matches 9 bases. Germline-derived CDR1 and CDR2 are SGHRS and YFSETQ. The CDR3 has 11 amino acids. V shed 4 bases and J 14 bases; nucleotides not matched to a gene: 6. The CDR3 loop is CASSQDRGGTF. CDR3 DNA: TGCGCCAGCAGCCAGGACAGGGGAGGAACCTTC.

This clone was counted once. The chain is built from TRBV10-3 and TRBJ1-6; no reliable D call. The V end lost 7 bases, the J end lost 8 bases, and 15 bases lay between the germline ends. The germline V gene encodes CDR1 ENHRY and CDR2 SYGVKD. The CDR3 contains 14 residues. The CDR3 DNA reads TGTGCCATCACCTCGGATCGAAGGTATTCACCCCTCCACTTT. Its protein product is CAITSDRRYSPLHF.

This rearrangement joins TRBV11-2 to TRBJ2-3; TRBD2 aligns across 8 bases. This CDR3 region has 14 residues. Germline V gene sequence: CDR1 SGHAT, CDR2 FQNNGV. Germline trimming cut 8 bases from V and 2 bases from J; bases unmatched to any gene: 6. CDR3 in amino acids: CASGTSYYTDTQYF. CDR3 nucleotides: TGTGCCAGCGGGACTAGTTACTACACAGATACGCAGTATTTT.

The chain employs TRBV7-9 and TRBJ2-5, with D uncertain. The V gene's germline CDR1 is SEHNR and CDR2 FQNEAQ (reference sequence). V was pared by 5 bases and J by 2 bases, with 18 bases between. The CDR3 consists of 16 residues. CDR3 amino acids: CASSPNSGSQQETQYF. For the CDR3, the DNA is TGTGCCAGCAGCCCAAATTCCGGGTCTCAACAAGAGACCCAGTACTTC.

The rearrangement joins TRBV11-3 to TRBJ1-1; 9 bases map to TRBD1. The CDR3 contains 14 residues. CDR1 and CDR2 from the germline V gene are SGHNT and YENEEA. V dropped 4 bases and J dropped 5; count of bases not matched to a gene: 5. CDR3 protein: CASSSRTGDTEAFF. CDR3 DNA sequence: TGTGCCAGCAGCTCCAGGACAGGGGATACTGAAGCTTTCTTT.

The gene calls are TRBV11-2 and TRBJ2-1; 15 bases are a match to TRBD2. The CDR3 has 17 amino acids. Per germline, CDR1 SGHAT and CDR2 FQNNGV. The V segment lost 5 bases and the J segment 8 bases; nucleotides outside the gene matches: 10. As DNA, the CDR3 is TGTGCCAGCAGCCCCGGACTAGCGGGAGGGCCAAGCTATGAGCAGTTCTTC. Protein sequence: CASSPGLAGGPSYEQFF.

This clone appeared a single time. The chain employs TRBV15 and TRBJ1-1; D uncertain. Trimming took 0 bases from V and 3 from J, leaving 8 bases between them. This CDR3 is 14 amino acids long. CDR1 is LNHNV, CDR2 YYDKDF, per germline (reference sequence). The CDR3: CATSRDRVDTEAFF. CDR3 DNA sequence: TGTGCCACCAGCAGAGATAGGGTGGACACTGAAGCTTTCTTT.

The V and J genes are TRBV4-3 and TRBJ2-6; no clear D. Trimming took off 4 bases at V and 2 bases at J, with 6 bases between the two ends. Germline values: CDR1 LGHNA, CDR2 YSLEER. CDR3 length equals 14 residues. The CDR3 protein is CASSPQAGANVLTF. CDR3 nucleotides: TGCGCCAGCAGCCCCCAGGCTGGGGCCAACGTCCTGACTTTC.

The J gene is TRBJ2-7, the V gene TRBV19; D might be TRBD2 (6 bases). V shed 0 bases and J shed 7 bases, with 13 bases lying between them. The CDR3 extends over 14 amino acids. CDR1 LNHDA and CDR2 SQIVND come from the germline V gene (reference sequence). Here the CDR3 reads CASSIEGRTLEQYF. The CDR3 nucleotides read TGTGCCAGTAGTATAGAGGGGAGGACCTTGGAGCAGTACTTC.

This chain joins TRBV4-3 and TRBJ2-3, with D perhaps TRBD1 or TRBD2 (5 bases each). Trimming took 2 bases from V and 5 from J, leaving 8 bases between them. The CDR3 consists of 13 residues. Germline V gene sequence: CDR1 LGHNA, CDR2 YSLEER. The CDR3 loop reads CASSQLGVDTQYF. DNA of the CDR3: TGCGCCAGCAGCCAACTGGGGGTAGATACGCAGTATTTT.

The V call is TRBV7-2, the J call TRBJ2-4; 7 nucleotides line up with TRBD2. V was clipped by 4 bases and J by 7 bases; unmatched bases: 10. Germline V gene lookup returns CDR1 SGHTA and CDR2 FQGNSA. The CDR3 is made up of 15 amino acids. CDR3 nucleotide sequence: TGTGCCAGCAGCTCGGGGAGGGGAGGGGATAACATTCAGTACTTC. This translates into CASSSGRGGDNIQYF.

The chain employs TRBV5-1 and TRBJ2-5; 8 bases align to TRBD2. CDR1 is SGHRS and CDR2 is YFSETQ in the germline V gene. The CDR3 runs to 14 residues. Germline trimming cut 4 bases from V and 4 bases from J; bases unmatched to any gene: 6. The CDR3 loop reads CASSGAGATETQYF. Here the CDR3 DNA reads TGCGCCAGCAGCGGAGCGGGAGCTACAGAGACCCAGTACTTC.

This chain uses TRBV2 with TRBJ2-7, with 11 bases fitting TRBD2. CDR3 size: 15 residues. Germline trimming cut 6 bases from V and 2 bases from J; bases unmatched to any gene: 6. Per the germline V gene, CDR1 is SNHLY and CDR2 is FYNNEI. CDR3 nucleotide sequence: TGTGCCAGCAGGGAGGGACTAGCGGTAACCTACGAGCAGTACTTC. Amino acids: CASREGLAVTYEQYF.

This clone has only a few counts. The J gene is TRBJ1-5, the V gene TRBV18, with no clear D. The V gene lost 3 bases and the J gene lost 0 bases, with 6 bases spanning the gap. This CDR3 comprises 14 residues. CDR1 and CDR2 from the germline V gene are KGHSH and LQKENI. Written as DNA, the CDR3 is TGTGCCAGCTCACCTTCAAGTAGCAATCAGCCCCAGCATTTT. As protein: CASSPSSSNQPQHF.

The chain links TRBV4-1 to TRBJ2-7; the match to TRBD2 covers 8 bases. Germline values: CDR1 MGHRA, CDR2 YSYEKL. J was trimmed by 4 bases and V by 3 bases; bases with no gene match: 11. The CDR3 runs to 16 residues. This chain's CDR3 is CASSQSLAGINYEQYF. In DNA, the CDR3 is TGCGCCAGCAGCCAGTCGTTAGCGGGAATAAATTACGAGCAGTACTTC.

V usage is TRBV13 and J usage is TRBJ2-7, with D perhaps TRBD1 or TRBD2 (5 bases each). In germline, CDR1 is PRHDT, CDR2 FYEKMQ (reference sequence). The CDR3 spans 14 residues. V gave up 6 bases and J gave up 1 base, with 13 bases separating them. CDR3 in amino acids: CASRRRGPSYEQYF. Here the CDR3 DNA reads TGTGCCAGCAGGAGACGGGGACCGTCCTACGAGCAGTACTTC.

This sequence joins TRBV2 and TRBJ1-6, with a weak D call TRBD1 (6 bases). This CDR3 is 12 amino acids long. From germline, CDR1 is SNHLY and CDR2 FYNNEI. The CDR3 nucleotides are TGTGCGGGGGGCGCAGATAATTCACCCCTCCACTTT. The encoded protein is CAGGADNSPLHF.

This clone was picked up one time. The chain joins TRBV2 to TRBJ2-7; perhaps TRBD2 as D (5 bases). The V and J ends lost 8 bases and 2 bases respectively, with 19 bases between them. Germline lookup yields CDR1 SNHLY and CDR2 FYNNEI. The CDR3 extends over 15 amino acids. The CDR3 DNA reads TGTGCCAGCGGACCCCGCCGGGGTGGGCCCTACGAGCAGTACTTC. Translation gives CASGPRRGGPYEQYF.

The chain links TRBV30 to TRBJ2-1, with D perhaps matching TRBD1 (6 bases). Trimming took 0 bases from V and 7 from J, leaving 16 bases between them. This CDR3 comprises 15 residues. Germline CDR1 is GTSNPN and CDR2 is SVGIG (reference sequence). The CDR3 region is CAWSVGALRGNEQFF. The CDR3 region has the DNA TGTGCCTGGAGTGTGGGGGCCCTTAGAGGGAATGAGCAGTTCTTC. The full variable domain, completed using reference TRBV30 and TRBJ2-1, is SQTIHQWPATLVQPVGSPLSLECTVEGTSNPNLYWYRQAAGRGLQLLFYSVGIGQISSEVPQNLSASRPQDRQFILSSKKLLLSDSGFYLCAWSVGALRGNEQFFGPGTRLTVL.

V gene TRBV9 combines with J gene TRBJ1-2, with 8 bases that match TRBD1. Germline V lookup: CDR1 SGDLS, CDR2 YYNGEE. The J segment lost 7 bases and the V segment lost 0 bases, leaving 20 bases of the junction unmatched. The CDR3 loop spans 19 amino acids. As DNA, the CDR3 is TGTGCCAGCAGCGTAGCGGTTTGGGCAGGGGGCAATGGATACGGTGGCTACACCTTC. Translated: CASSVAVWAGGNGYGGYTF.

The rearrangement uses TRBV2 and TRBJ1-5, with D uncertain. The V and J ends lost 5 bases and 2 bases respectively, with 16 bases between them. CDR3 length: 16 amino acids. Looked up from germline, CDR1 is SNHLY and CDR2 is FYNNEI. CDR3 nucleotides: TGTGCCAGCAGTCCCCCCTCGGGTCGGGGCAATCAGCCCCAGCATTTT. Translated, it gives CASSPPSGRGNQPQHF.

The chain joins TRBV6-6 to TRBJ1-5; D gene ambiguous. Germline CDR1 and CDR2: MNHNY and SVGAGI (reference sequence). Trimming stripped 6 bases from V and 4 bases from J, with 19 bases between. The CDR3 is 16 amino acids. CDR3: CASSQDNPDLNQPQHF. The CDR3 DNA sequence: TGTGCCAGCAGCCAAGACAACCCGGACCTAAATCAGCCCCAGCATTTT.

This chain uses TRBV30 with TRBJ1-5; 10 bases match TRBD1. Unmatched junction bases numbered 7, after V lost 2 bases and J lost 3 bases. This CDR3 region has 16 residues. Germline V gene lookup returns CDR1 GTSNPN and CDR2 SVGIG (reference sequence). The CDR3 nucleotides are TGTGCCTGGAGTCTCCGGGACAGGGGATACAATCAGCCCCAGCATTTT. This translates into CAWSLRDRGYNQPQHF.

The chain links TRBV5-1 to TRBJ1-3; 7 nucleotides align to TRBD1. The CDR3 length is 16 residues. Germline V gene sequence: CDR1 SGHRS, CDR2 YFSETQ. Trimming at V came to 3 bases and at J to 0 bases, leaving 6 bases not matched to a gene. The CDR3 sequence: CASSWTGANSGNTIYF. The CDR3 DNA follows: TGCGCCAGCAGCTGGACAGGAGCTAACTCTGGAAACACCATATATTTT.